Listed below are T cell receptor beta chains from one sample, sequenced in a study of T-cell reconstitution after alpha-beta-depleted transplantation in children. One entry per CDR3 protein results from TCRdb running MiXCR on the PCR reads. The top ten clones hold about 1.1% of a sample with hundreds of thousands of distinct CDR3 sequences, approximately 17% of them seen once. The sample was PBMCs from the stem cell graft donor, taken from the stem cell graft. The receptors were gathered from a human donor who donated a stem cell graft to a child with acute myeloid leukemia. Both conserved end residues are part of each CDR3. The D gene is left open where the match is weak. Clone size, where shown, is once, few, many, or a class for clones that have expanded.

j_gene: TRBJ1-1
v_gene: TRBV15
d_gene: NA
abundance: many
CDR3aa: CATSRDSVRLNTEAFF
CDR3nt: TGTGCCACCAGCAGAGATTCAGTCAGACTGAACACTGAAGCTTTCTTT

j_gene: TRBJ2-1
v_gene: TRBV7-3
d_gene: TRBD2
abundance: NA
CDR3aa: CASSLGAGLAGAEQFF
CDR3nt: TGTGCCAGCAGCTTAGGAGCGGGACTAGCGGGGGCTGAGCAGTTCTTC

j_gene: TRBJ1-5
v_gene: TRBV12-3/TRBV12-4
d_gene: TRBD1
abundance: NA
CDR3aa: CASDKGQINQPQHF
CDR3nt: TGTGCCAGCGATAAGGGACAGATCAATCAGCCCCAGCATTTT

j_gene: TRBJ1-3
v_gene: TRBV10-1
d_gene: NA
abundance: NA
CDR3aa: CATEGPGNTIYF
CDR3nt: TGCGCCACCGAGGGCCCTGGAAACACCATATATTTT

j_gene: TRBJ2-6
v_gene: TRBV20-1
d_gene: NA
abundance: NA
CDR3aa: CSARDRGYGANVLTF
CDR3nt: TGCAGTGCTAGAGATCGGGGGTACGGGGCCAACGTCCTGACTTTC

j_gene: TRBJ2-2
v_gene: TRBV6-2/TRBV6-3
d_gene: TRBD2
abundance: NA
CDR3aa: CASSSLLAGGTGELFF
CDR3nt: TGTGCCAGCAGTTCCCTACTAGCGGGGGGAACCGGGGAGCTGTTTTTT

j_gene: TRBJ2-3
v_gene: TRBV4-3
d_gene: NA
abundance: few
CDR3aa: CASSQSQTSTVADTQYF
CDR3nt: TGCGCCAGCAGCCAATCCCAGACCAGTACCGTAGCAGATACGCAGTATTTT

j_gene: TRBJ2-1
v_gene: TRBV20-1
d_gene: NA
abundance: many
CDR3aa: CSAYSGGTYNEQFF
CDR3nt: TGCAGTGCTTATAGCGGCGGGACCTACAATGAGCAGTTCTTC

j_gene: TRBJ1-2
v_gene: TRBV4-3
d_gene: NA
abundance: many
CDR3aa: CASSQDKKGQGSMYYGYTF
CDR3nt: TGCGCCAGCAGCCAAGATAAAAAGGGCCAGGGATCCATGTACTATGGCTACACCTTC

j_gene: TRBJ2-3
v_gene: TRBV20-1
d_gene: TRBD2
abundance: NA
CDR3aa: CSASRPQGGEPTDTQYF
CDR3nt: TGCAGTGCTTCACGCCCCCAGGGAGGGGAGCCCACAGATACGCAGTATTTT

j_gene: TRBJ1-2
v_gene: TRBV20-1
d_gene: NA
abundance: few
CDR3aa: CSALTRQDYGYTF
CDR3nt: TGCAGTGCTCTAACGCGACAGGACTATGGCTACACCTTC

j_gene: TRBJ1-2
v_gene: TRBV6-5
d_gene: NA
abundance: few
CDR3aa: CASSSEGENYTF
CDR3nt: TGTGCCAGCAGTTCCGAGGGGGAGAACTACACCTTC

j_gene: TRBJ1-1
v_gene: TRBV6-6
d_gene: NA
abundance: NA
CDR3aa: CASSYSSRDEAFF
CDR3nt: TGTGCCAGCAGTTACTCATCACGGGATGAAGCTTTCTTT

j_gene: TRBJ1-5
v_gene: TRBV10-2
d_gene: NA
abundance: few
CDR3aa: CASSESGGSNQPQHF
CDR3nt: TGCGCCAGCAGTGAGAGTGGAGGGAGCAATCAGCCCCAGCATTTT

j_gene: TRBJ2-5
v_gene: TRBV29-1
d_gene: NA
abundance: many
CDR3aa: CSAPLDGRETQYF
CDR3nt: TGCAGCGCACCCCTTGATGGGAGGGAGACCCAGTACTTC

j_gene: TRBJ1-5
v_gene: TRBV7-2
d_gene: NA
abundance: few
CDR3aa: CASSLAKSNQPQHF
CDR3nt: TGTGCCAGCAGCTTAGCTAAGTCAAATCAGCCCCAGCATTTT

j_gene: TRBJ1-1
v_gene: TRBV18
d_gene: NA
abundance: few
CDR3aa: CASSSLGRFTEAFF
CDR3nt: TGTGCCAGCTCCAGCCTAGGACGTTTCACTGAAGCTTTCTTT

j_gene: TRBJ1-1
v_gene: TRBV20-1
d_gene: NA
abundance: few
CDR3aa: CSARSAREAFF
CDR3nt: TGCAGTGCTAGAAGCGCCCGTGAAGCTTTCTTT

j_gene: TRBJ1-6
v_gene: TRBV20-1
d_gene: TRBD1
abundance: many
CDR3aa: CSATRQGENSPLHF
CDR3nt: TGCAGTGCTACCAGACAGGGGGAGAATTCACCCCTCCACTTT

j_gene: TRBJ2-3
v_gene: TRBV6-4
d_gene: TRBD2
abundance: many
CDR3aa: CASSEGGGAADTQYF
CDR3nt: TGTGCCAGCAGTGAAGGCGGGGGGGCGGCAGATACGCAGTATTTT

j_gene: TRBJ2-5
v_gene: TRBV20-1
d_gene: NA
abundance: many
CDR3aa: CSATDWEETQYF
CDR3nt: TGCAGTGCTACGGACTGGGAAGAGACCCAGTACTTC

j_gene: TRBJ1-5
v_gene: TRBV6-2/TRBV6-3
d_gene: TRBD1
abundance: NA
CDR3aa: CASSDRDRTGQPQHF
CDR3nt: TGTGCCAGCAGTGATAGGGACAGGACCGGCCAGCCCCAGCATTTT

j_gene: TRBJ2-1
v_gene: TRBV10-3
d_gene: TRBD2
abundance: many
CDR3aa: CAISEPGTSGPYNEQFF
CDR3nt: TGTGCCATCAGTGAGCCAGGGACTAGCGGACCCTACAATGAGCAGTTCTTC

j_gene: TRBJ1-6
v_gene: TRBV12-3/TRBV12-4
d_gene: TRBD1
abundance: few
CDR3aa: CASSSIGGVAPLHF
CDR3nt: TGTGCCAGCAGTTCTATAGGGGGCGTTGCACCCCTCCACTTT

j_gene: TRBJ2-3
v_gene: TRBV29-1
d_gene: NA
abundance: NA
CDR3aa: CSVRNGSHTDTQYF
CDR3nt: TGCAGCGTTCGTAACGGAAGTCACACAGATACGCAGTATTTT

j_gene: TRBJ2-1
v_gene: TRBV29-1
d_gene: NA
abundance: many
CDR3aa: CSVGHLGEQFF
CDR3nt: TGCAGCGTCGGACATTTGGGTGAGCAGTTCTTC

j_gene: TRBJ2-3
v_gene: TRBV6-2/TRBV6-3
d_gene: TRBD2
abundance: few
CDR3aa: CASSLLAGDGTDTQYF
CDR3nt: TGTGCCAGCAGTCTGCTAGCGGGGGACGGCACAGATACGCAGTATTTT

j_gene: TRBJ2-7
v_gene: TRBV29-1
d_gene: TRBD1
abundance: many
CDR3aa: CSVVGTGGIYEQYF
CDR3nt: TGCAGCGTTGTGGGGACAGGGGGAATCTACGAGCAGTACTTC

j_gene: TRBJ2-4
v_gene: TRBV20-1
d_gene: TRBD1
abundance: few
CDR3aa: CSARKRTGLKNIQYF
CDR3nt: TGCAGTGCTAGAAAGAGGACAGGTCTCAAAAACATTCAGTACTTC

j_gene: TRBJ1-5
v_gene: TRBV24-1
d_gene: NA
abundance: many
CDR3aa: CATNQGANQPQHF
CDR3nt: TGTGCCACCAACCAAGGAGCTAATCAGCCCCAGCATTTT